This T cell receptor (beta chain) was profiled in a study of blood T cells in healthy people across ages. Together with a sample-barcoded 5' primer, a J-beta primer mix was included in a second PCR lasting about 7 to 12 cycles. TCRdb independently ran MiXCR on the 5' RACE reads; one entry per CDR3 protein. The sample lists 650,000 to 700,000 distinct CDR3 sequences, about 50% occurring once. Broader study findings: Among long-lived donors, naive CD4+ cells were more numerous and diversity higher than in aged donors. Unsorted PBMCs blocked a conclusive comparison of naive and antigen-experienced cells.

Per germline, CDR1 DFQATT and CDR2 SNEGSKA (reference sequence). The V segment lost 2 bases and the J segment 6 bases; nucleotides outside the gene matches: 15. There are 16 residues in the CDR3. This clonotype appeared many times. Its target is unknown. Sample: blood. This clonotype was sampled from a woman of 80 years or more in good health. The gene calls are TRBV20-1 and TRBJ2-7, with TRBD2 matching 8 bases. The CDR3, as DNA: TGCAGTGCTAGAAAGACATTCCCGGGACTAGGCGGCGAGCAGTACTTC. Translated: CSARKTFPGLGGEQYF.